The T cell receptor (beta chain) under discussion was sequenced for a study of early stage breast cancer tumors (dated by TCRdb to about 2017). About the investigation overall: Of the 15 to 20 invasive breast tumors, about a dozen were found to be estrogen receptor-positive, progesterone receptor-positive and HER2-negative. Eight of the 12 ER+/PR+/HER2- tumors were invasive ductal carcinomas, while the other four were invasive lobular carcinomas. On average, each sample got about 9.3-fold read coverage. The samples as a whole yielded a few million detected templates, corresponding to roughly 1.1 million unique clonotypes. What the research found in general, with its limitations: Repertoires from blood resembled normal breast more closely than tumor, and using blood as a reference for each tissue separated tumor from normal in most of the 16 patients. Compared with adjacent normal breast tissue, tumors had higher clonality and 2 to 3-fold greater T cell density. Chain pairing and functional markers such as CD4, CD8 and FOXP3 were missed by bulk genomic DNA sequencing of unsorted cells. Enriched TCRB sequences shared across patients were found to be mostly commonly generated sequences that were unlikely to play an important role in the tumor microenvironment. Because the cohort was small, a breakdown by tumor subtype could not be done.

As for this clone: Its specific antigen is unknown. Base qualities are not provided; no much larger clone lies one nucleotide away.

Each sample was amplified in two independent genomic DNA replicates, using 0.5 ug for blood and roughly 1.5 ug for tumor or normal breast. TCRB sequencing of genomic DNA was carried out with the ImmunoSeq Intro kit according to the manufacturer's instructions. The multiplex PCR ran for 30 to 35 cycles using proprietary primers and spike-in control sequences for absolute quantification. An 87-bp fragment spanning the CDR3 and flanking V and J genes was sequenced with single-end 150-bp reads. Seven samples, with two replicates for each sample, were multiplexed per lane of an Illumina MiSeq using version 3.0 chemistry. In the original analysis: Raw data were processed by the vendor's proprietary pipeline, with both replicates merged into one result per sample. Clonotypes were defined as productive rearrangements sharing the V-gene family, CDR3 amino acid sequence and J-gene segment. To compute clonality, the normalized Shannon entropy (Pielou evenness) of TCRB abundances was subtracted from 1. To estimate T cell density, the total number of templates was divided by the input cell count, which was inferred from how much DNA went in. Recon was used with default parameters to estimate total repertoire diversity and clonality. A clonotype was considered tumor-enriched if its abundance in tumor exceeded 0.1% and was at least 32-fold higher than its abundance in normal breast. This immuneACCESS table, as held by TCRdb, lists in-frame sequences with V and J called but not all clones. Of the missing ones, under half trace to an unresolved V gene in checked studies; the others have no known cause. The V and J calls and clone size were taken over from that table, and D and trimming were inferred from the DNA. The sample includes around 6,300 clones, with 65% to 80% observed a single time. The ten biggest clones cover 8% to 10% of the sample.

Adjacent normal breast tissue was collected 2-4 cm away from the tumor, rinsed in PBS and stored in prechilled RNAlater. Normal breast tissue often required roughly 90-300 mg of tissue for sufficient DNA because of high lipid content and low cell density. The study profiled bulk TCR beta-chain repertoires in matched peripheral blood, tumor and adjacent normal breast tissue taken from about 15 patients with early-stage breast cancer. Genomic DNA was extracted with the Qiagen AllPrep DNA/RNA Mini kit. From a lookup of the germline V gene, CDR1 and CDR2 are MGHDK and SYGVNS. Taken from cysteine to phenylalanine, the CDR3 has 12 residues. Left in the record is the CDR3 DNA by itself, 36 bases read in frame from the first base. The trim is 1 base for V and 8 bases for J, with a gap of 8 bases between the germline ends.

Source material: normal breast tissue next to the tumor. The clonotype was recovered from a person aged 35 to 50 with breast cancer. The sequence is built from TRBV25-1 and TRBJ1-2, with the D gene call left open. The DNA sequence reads TGTGCCAGCAGTGAATTGTCCTCCGGCTACACCTTC. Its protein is CASSELSSGYTF.